This T cell receptor (beta chain) was sequenced for a study of shared clonotypes between healthy human individuals. For sorted subsets, 150 to 200 ng DNA per replicate equaled around 30,000 T cell genomes. Some clones are missing from TCRdb's copy, which holds only in-frame ones; the method was immunoSEQ multiplex PCR. The repertoire has about 2 million clones, 90% to 95% of them found once; the top ten carry 0.13%. Study-wide points: Larger estimated richness was generally recorded for naive subsets relative to memory subsets. With a handful of donors compared, around 5% of naive CD4 clonotypes were shared.

Concerning this clone: No antigen is known for it.

Trimming removed 3 bases at V and 0 bases at J, with 6 bases between. The CDR3 is 14 amino acids. Germline lookup yields CDR1 MNHEY and CDR2 SMNVEV (reference sequence). The material sequenced was naive CD4+ T cells sorted from blood. Subset here: CD45RA+ positively selected. The clonotype comes from a man younger than 30 in good health. The rearrangement uses TRBV27 and TRBJ1-5; no definite D call. The CDR3 bases are TGTGCCAGCAGTTTTTTAAATAGCAATCAGCCCCAGCATTTT. This encodes CASSFLNSNQPQHF.